This TCR beta chain was recorded in a study of shared clonotypes between healthy human individuals. Study-level background: Per-donor plates numbered three CD4 naive, three CD4 memory, two CD8 naive and one CD8 memory.

Naive-designated CD8 cells lacked CD45RO, were positively enriched for CCR7, and omitted terminally differentiated effector memory CD45RA+ cells. Assay execution took place at the deep level. TCRdb's table, derived via immunoSEQ multiplex PCR, lists solely in-frame clones and lacks some. The table shows hundreds of thousands of clones, with roughly 94% occurring only once. The CDR3 sequence is 14 residues long. Trimming left V 5 bases short and J 0 bases short, with 11 bases between. Germline V CDR1 and CDR2: SGHTA, FQGNSA. Source material: naive CD8+ T cells sorted from blood. This sequence was found in a young man in good health. The chain uses TRBV7-2 and TRBJ2-7, with TRBD2 as a possible D gene (5 bases). CDR3 sequence: CASSPIASSYEQYF. In DNA form, the CDR3 reads TGTGCCAGCAGCCCAATAGCGAGCTCCTACGAGCAGTACTTC.